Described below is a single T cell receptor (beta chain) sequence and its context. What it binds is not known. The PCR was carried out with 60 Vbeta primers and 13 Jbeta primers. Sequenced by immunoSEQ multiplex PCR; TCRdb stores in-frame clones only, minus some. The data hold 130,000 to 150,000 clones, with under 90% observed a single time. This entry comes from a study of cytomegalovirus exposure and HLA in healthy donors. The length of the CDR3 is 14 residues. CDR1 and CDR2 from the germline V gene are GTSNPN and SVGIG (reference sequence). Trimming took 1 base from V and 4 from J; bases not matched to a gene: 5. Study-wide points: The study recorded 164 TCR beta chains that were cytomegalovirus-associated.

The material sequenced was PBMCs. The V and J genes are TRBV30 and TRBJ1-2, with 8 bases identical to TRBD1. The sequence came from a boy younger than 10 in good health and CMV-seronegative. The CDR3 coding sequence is TGTGCCTGGAGTGGGACAGGGCGCTTCTATGGCTACACCTTC. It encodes CAWSGTGRFYGYTF.